This T cell receptor (beta chain) is drawn from a study of T cell repertoires in cytomegalovirus infection. Across the whole study: From public TCR beta signatures came an indication of both CMV infection and matching HLA type.

From the reads, TCRdb called clonotypes with MiXCR, one entry per CDR3 protein. The sample holds under 90,000 distinct CDR3 sequences, about 23% seen once. This clonotype was detected ten times or more. Its antigen is as yet unknown. The CDR3 runs to 16 residues. V shed 1 base and J 8 bases; nucleotides not matched to a gene: 9. CDR1 SGHTA and CDR2 FQGNSA come from the germline V gene. Study outcomes and limitations: Individuals carrying CMV plus the relevant HLA were identified by cumulative frequency of public TCR beta families.

This sequence joins TRBV7-2 and TRBJ2-1, with 9 nucleotides matching TRBD2. The TCR sequence derives from a human donor in good health (CMV status not recorded). Some clones in this sample may be carry-over from other donors' samples. Material: PBMCs, sequenced either directly or after in vitro stimulation (not recorded which). The CDR3: CASSLVGLAGKDEQFF. CDR3 bases: TGTGCCAGCAGCTTAGTAGGGCTAGCGGGAAAAGATGAGCAGTTCTTC.